This TCR beta chain is from a study of pediatric ulcerative colitis. The rectum was sampled with one to two pinch biopsies at colonoscopy. Before the diagnostic colonoscopy, ulcerative colitis patients were free of immunosuppressive medication. Up to 500,000 reads were sequenced per sample. Clones were sequenced by immunoSEQ multiplex PCR, and TCRdb holds only the in-frame ones, with some missing. The table lists around 22,000 clones, roughly two thirds of them singletons, with 15% in the top ten. Germline CDR1 and CDR2: SGHNT and YYREEE (reference sequence). The CDR3 has 14 amino acids. Trimming removed 4 bases from V and 6 bases from J; junction bases left unmatched: 7. Study-wide findings and caveats: Rectal repertoires separated controls, mild-moderate and acute severe colitis. All ulcerative colitis patients, but no controls, carried two rectal clonotypes.

This clone has a single count. The antigen is undetermined. Sample: gut tissue. This receptor was identified in a boy aged 5-17 years with severe ulcerative colitis. The V and J genes are TRBV5-4 and TRBJ1-2; 9 bases line up with TRBD1. The CDR3 loop reads CASSILQGANGYTF. DNA of the CDR3: TGTGCCAGCAGCATACTACAGGGGGCCAATGGCTACACCTTC.